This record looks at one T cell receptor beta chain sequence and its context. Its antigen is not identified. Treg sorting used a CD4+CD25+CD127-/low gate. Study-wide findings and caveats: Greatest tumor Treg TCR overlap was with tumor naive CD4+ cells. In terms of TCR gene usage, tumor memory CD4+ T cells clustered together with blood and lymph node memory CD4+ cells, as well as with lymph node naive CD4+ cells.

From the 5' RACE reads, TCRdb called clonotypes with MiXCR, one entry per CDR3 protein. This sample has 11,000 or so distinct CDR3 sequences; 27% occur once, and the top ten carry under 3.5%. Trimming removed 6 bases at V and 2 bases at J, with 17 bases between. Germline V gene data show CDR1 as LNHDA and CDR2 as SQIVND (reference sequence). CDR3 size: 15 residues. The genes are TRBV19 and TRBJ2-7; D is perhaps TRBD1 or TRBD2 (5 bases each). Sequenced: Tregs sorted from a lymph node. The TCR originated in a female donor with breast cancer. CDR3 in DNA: TGTGCCAGTAGAGCAGGGACCTATGAGGCCTACGAGCAGTACTTC. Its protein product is CASRAGTYEAYEQYF.